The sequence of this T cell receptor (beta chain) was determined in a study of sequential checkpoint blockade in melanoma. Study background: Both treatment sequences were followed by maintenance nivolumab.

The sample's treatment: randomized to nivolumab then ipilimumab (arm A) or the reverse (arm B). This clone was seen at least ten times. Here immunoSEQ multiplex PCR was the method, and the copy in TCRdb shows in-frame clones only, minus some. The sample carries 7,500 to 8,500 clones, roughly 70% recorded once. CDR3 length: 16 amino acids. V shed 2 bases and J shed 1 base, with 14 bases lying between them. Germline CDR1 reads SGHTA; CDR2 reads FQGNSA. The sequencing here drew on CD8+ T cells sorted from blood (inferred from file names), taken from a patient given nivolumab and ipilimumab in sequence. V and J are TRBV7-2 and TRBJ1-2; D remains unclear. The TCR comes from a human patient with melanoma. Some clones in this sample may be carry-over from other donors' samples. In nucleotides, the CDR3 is TGTGCCAGCAGCTTACCTGATACTCCCCTTAACTATGGCTACACCTTC. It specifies CASSLPDTPLNYGYTF.